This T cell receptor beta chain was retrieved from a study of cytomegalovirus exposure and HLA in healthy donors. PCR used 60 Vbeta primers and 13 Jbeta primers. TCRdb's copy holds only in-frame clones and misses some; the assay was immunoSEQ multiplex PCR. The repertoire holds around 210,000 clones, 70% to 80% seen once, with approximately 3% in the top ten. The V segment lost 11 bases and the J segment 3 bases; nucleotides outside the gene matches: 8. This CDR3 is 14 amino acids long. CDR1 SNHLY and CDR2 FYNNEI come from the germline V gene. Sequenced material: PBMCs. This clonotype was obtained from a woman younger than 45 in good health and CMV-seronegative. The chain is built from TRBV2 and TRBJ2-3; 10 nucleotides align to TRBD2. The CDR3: CAGSGTSVTDTQYF. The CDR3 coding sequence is TGTGCCGGATCCGGGACTAGCGTGACAGATACGCAGTATTTT.